This T cell receptor beta chain was identified during a study of Graves' ophthalmopathy and Graves' hyperthyroidism. TCR beta CDR3 amplification used RNA transcripts. Amplification began with first-round RT-PCR using HTBI primers, then second-round multiplex PCR was performed. TCRdb called the multiplex PCR reads again in MiXCR, with one record for every CDR3 protein. The table shows 300,000 to 400,000 distinct CDR3 sequences, with roughly a sixth occurring only once. Notes on the study in general: Blood shared most expanded thyroid clonotypes above 0.001 frequency.

Hyperthyroidism is called stable when no ophthalmopathy develops within 18 months of follow-up. The hyperthyroidism patients, aged 18 to 65, had been newly diagnosed, with under 2 months' duration. Uncontrolled infections, other autoimmune diseases, pregnancy or lactation barred patients from enrollment. This clonotype showed up just a few times. Its antigen is as yet unknown. Germline-derived CDR1 and CDR2 are KGHDR and SFDVKD. The CDR3 loop spans 14 amino acids. V lost 3 bases and J lost 1, with 8 bases in between. This clonotype was sampled from an adult woman with stable Graves' hyperthyroidism. V is TRBV24-1 and J is TRBJ1-1; a possible D gene is TRBD1 (6 bases). The source material was peripheral blood. In DNA, the CDR3 is TGTGCCACCAGTGATGCGACAGGGAACACTGAAGCTTTCTTT. Protein sequence: CATSDATGNTEAFF.